This T cell receptor beta chain appears in the sequencing data of a study of cytotoxic CD8 clonotypes in ibrutinib-treated CLL. TCRdb's copy holds only in-frame clones and misses some; the assay was immunoSEQ multiplex PCR. The data show some 8,900 clones, approximately 77% seen once. The receptor was derived from a human donor with chronic lymphocytic leukemia. Material: PBMCs, obtained before ibrutinib treatment.

CDR3 amino acids: CASSEGVPYNEQFF. The CDR3 bases are TGTGCCAGCAGTGAAGGAGTCCCCTACAATGAGCAGTTCTTC. This sequence joins TRBV2 and TRBJ2-1; D unresolved. The CDR3 covers 14 residues. The germline CDR1 and CDR2 sequences are SNHLY and FYNNEI. V lost 1 base and J 2 bases, leaving 6 bases between the germline ends.